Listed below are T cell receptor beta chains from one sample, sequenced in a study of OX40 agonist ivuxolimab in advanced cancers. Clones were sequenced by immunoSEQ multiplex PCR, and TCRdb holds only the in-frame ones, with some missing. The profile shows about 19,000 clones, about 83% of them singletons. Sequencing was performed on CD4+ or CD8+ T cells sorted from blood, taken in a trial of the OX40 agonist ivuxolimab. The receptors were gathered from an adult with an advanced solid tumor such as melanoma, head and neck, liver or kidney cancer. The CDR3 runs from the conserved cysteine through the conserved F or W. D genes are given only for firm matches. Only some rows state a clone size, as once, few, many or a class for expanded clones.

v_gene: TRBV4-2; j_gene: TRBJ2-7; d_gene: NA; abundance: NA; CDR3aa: CASSQGLFYEQYF; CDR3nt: TGTGCCAGCAGCCAAGGGCTGTTCTACGAGCAGTACTTC
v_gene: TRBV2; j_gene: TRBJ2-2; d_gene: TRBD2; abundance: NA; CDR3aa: CASNGALAELNTGELFF; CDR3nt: TGTGCCAGCAATGGGGCCCTAGCGGAACTAAACACCGGGGAGCTGTTTTTT
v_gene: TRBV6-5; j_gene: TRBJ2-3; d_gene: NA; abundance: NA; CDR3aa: CASSYGGPSTDTQYF; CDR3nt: TGTGCCAGCAGTTACGGGGGACCTAGCACAGATACGCAGTATTTT
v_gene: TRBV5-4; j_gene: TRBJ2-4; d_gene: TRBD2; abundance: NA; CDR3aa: CASSLEGSGVKNIQYF; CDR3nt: TGTGCCAGCAGCTTGGAGGGTAGCGGGGTCAAAAACATTCAGTACTTC
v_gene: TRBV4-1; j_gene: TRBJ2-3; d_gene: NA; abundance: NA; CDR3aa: CASSQEEWGDTQYF; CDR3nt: TGCGCCAGCAGCCAAGAAGAATGGGGAGATACGCAGTATTTT
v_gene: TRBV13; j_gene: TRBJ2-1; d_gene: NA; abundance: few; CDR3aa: CASSLEGSGAEQFF; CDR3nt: TGTGCCAGCAGCTTAGAGGGCTCTGGGGCTGAGCAGTTCTTC
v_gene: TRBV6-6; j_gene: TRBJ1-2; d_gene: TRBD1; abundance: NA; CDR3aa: CASSHRGGIDGYTF; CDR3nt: TGTGCCAGCAGTCACAGGGGAGGAATTGATGGCTACACCTTC
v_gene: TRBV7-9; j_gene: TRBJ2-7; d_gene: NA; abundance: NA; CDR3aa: CASSHVASYEQYF; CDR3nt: TGTGCCAGCAGCCATGTCGCCTCCTACGAGCAGTACTTC
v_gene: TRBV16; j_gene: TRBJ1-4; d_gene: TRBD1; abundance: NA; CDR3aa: CASSPTGEEEKLFF; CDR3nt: TGTGCCAGCAGCCCTACAGGGGAAGAGGAAAAACTGTTTTTT
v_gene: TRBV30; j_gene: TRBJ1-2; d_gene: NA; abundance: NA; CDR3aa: CAWTPLDLGDYGYTF; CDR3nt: TGTGCCTGGACGCCCTTAGATCTGGGTGACTATGGCTACACCTTC
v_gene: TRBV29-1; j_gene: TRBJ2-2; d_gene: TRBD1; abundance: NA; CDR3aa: CSVEDSWTGGTGELFF; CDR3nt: TGCAGCGTTGAAGATTCCTGGACAGGGGGAACCGGGGAGCTGTTTTTT
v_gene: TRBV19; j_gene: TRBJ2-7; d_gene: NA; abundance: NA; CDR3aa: CASSFGSDNEQYF; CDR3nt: TGTGCCAGTAGTTTCGGTTCAGATAACGAGCAGTACTTC
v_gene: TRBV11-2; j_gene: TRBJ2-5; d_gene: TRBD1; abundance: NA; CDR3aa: CASSLVGQGIGTQYF; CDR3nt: TGTGCCAGCAGCTTAGTGGGACAGGGAATAGGGACCCAGTACTTC
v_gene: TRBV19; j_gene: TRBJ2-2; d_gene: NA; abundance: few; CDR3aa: CASSMGGGLVGELFF; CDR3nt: TGTGCCAGTAGTATGGGAGGGGGCCTGGTCGGGGAGCTGTTTTTT
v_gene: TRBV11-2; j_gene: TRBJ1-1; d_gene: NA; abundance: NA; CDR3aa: CASSLEWGLVNTEAFF; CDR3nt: TGTGCCAGCAGCTTAGAGTGGGGGTTGGTGAACACTGAAGCTTTCTTT
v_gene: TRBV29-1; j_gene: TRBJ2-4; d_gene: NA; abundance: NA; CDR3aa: CSVGGVGAKNIQYF; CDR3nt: TGCAGCGTTGGCGGGGTGGGGGCCAAAAACATTCAGTACTTC
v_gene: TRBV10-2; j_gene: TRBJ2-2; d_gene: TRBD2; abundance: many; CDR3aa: CASSGTSGVAPANTGELFF; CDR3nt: TGCGCCAGCAGCGGGACTAGCGGGGTAGCCCCCGCGAACACCGGGGAGCTGTTTTTT
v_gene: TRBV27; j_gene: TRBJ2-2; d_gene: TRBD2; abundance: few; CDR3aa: CASSTQTSTSGGIGELFF; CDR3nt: TGTGCCAGCAGCACCCAAACTTCGACTAGCGGGGGTATCGGGGAGCTGTTTTTT
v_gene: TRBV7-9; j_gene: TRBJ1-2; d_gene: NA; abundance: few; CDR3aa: CASSLKKANYGYTF; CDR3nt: TGTGCCAGCAGCTTAAAAAAAGCTAACTATGGCTACACCTTC
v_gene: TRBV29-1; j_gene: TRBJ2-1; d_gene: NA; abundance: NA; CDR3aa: CSVSGPNIPYLFF; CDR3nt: TGCAGCGTTTCGGGACCAAATATACCCTACTTGTTCTTC
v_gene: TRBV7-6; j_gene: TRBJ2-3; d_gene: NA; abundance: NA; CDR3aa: CASSLLAEDSDTQYF; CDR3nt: TGTGCCAGCAGCTTATTGGCGGAGGACTCAGATACGCAGTATTTT
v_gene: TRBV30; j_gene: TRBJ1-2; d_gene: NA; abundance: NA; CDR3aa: CAWCGEVEGYTF; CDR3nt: TGTGCCTGGTGTGGGGAAGTGGAAGGCTACACCTTC
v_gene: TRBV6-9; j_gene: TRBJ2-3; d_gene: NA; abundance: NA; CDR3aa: CARNRAGPCTDTQYF; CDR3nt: TGTGCCAGGAATAGGGCGGGTCCCTGCACAGATACGCAGTATTTT
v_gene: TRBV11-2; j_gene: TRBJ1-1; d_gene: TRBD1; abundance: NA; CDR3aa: CASSLMGQRNTEAFF; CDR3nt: TGTGCCAGCAGCTTAATGGGACAGAGGAACACTGAAGCTTTCTTT
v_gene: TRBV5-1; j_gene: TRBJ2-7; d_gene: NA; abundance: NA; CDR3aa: CASSLRGEAYEQYF; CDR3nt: TGCGCCAGCAGCTTGCGAGGGGAAGCCTACGAGCAGTACTTC
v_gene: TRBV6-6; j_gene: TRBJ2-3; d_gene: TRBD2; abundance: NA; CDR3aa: CASSPFSGGASWTQYF; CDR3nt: TGTGCCAGCAGTCCCTTTAGCGGGGGGGCCTCGTGGACGCAGTATTTT
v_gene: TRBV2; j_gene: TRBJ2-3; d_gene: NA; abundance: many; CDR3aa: CASSVGTDTQYF; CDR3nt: TGTGCCAGCAGTGTCGGCACAGATACGCAGTATTTT
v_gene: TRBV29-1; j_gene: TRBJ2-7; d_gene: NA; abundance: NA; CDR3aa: CSVEGGEPYEQYF; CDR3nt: TGCAGCGTTGAAGGGGGGGAGCCCTACGAGCAGTACTTC
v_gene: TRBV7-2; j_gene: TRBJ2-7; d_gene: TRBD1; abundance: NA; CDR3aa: CASSQDPGQGADEQYF; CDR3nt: TGTGCCAGCAGCCAAGATCCGGGACAGGGGGCGGACGAGCAGTACTTC
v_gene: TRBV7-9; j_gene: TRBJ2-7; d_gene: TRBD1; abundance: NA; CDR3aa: CASSTGTAYEQYF; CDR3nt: TGTGCCAGCAGCACAGGGACAGCCTACGAGCAGTACTTC
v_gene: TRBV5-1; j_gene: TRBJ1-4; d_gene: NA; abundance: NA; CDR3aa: CASSPRDGTEKLFF; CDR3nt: TGCGCCAGCAGCCCGCGGGACGGGACAGAAAAACTGTTTTTT
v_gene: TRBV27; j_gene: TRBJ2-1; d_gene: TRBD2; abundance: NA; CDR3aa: CASRLAGGLNEQFF; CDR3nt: TGTGCCAGCAGGTTAGCGGGGGGCCTCAATGAGCAGTTCTTC
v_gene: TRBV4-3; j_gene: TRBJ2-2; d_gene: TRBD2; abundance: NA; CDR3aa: CASTPTVPGLASGELFF; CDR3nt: TGCGCCAGCACCCCCACCGTACCGGGACTAGCTTCCGGGGAGCTGTTTTTT
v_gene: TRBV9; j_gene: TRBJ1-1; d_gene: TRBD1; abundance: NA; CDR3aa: CASSATDRGYTEAFF; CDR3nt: TGTGCCAGCAGCGCGACAGACAGGGGTTACACTGAAGCTTTCTTT
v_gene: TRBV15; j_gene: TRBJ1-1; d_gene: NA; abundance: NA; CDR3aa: CATSILGGREAFF; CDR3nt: TGTGCCACCAGTATTCTAGGGGGTCGTGAAGCTTTCTTT
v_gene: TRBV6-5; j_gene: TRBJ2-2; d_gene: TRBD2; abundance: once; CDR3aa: CASTPGGNTGELFF; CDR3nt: TGTGCCAGCACCCCGGGGGGTAACACCGGGGAGCTGTTTTTT
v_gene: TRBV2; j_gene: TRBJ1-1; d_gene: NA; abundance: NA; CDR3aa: CASLQSNTEAFF; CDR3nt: TGTGCCAGTTTACAGAGCAACACTGAAGCTTTCTTT
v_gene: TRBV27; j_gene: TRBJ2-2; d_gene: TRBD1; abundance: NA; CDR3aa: CASGIGTGDTGELFF; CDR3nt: TGTGCCAGCGGAATCGGGACAGGGGATACCGGGGAGCTGTTTTTT
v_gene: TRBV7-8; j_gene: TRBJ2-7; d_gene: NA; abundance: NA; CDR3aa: CASSSGPSYEQYF; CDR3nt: TGTGCCAGCAGCTCGGGACCGTCCTACGAGCAGTACTTC
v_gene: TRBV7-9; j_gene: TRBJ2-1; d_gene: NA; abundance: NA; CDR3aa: CASSFFDPFVEQFF; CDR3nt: TGTGCCAGCAGCTTTTTTGACCCTTTCGTTGAGCAGTTCTTC
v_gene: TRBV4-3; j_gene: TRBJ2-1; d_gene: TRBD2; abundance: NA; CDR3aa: CASSQGSGRLAGDYYNEQFF; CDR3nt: TGCGCCAGCAGCCAGGGATCTGGGAGACTAGCGGGGGACTACTACAATGAGCAGTTCTTC
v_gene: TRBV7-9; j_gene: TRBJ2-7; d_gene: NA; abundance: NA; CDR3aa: CASSWGSGREAYEQYF; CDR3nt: TGTGCCAGCAGCTGGGGCTCAGGACGGGAAGCCTACGAGCAGTACTTC
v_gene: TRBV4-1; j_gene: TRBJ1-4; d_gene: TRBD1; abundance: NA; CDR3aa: CASSPDRGGEKLFF; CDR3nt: TGCGCCAGCAGCCCGGACAGGGGCGGTGAAAAACTGTTTTTT
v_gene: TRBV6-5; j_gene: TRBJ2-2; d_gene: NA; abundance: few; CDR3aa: CASSYGTGELFF; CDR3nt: TGTGCCAGCAGTTACGGCACCGGGGAGCTGTTTTTT
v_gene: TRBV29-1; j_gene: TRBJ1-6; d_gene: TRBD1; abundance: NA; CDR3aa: CSVAGGDSPLHF; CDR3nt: TGCAGCGTTGCAGGGGGGGATTCACCCCTCCACTTT
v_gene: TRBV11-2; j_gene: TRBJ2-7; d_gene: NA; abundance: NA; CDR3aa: CASSLGEQYF; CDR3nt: TGTGCCAGCAGCTTGGGCGAGCAGTACTTC